This T cell receptor (beta chain) appears in the sequencing data of a study of blood T cell repertoires in COVID-19. Study summary: Samples taken during acute and convalescent COVID-19 were collected in the United States, Italy and Spain. Sources were T cells, B-cell-depleted T cells, or PBMCs; the material itself was cDNA or gDNA.

Original processing notes: Nucleated cell number was recorded as an estimate derived from reference gene primer amplification. Profiled with immunoSEQ multiplex PCR; TCRdb holds only in-frame clones, not every one. That table gives V, J and clone size, and the DNA gave D and trimming. The sample includes approximately 130,000 clones, roughly 85% seen only once; the top ten take roughly 4.5%. This clone was detected only once. V lost 8 bases to trimming and J lost 0 bases; unmatched junction nucleotides: 6. CDR3 length: 14 amino acids. CDR1 MNHEY and CDR2 SVGAGI come from the germline V gene. The V call is TRBV6-5, the J call TRBJ1-1, with 7 bases fitting TRBD1. The receptor's source is a human donor in a cohort sampled during active COVID-19. The sequenced sample consisted of peripheral blood. The CDR3 here is CASWNRGMNTEAFF. CDR3 coding DNA: TGTGCCAGCTGGAACAGGGGCATGAACACTGAAGCTTTCTTT.